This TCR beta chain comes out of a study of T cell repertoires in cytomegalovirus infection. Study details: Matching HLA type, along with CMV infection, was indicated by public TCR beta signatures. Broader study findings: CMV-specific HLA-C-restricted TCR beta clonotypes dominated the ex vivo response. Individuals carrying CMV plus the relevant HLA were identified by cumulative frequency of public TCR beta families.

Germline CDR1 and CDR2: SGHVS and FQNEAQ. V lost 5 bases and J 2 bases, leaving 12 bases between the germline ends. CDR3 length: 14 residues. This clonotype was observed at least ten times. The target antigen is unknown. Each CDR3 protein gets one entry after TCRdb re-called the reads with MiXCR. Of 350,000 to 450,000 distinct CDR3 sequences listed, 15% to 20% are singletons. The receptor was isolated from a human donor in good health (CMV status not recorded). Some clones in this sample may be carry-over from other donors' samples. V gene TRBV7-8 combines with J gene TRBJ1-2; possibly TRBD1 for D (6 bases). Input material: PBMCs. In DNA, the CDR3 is TGTGCCAGCAGCAGGGGGGCAGGGAACTATGGCTACACCTTC. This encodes CASSRGAGNYGYTF.